The rows below give T cell receptor beta chains drawn from one sample of a study of Ad26.COV2.S vaccination and SARS-CoV-2 variants. TCRdb's copy holds only in-frame clones and misses some; the assay was immunoSEQ multiplex PCR. The sample contains approximately 250,000 clones, about 83% of which appear only once. Here the sequenced sample was peripheral blood, taken in a trial of Ad26.COV2.S vaccine versus placebo. All receptors derive from a person between 18 and 60 years old who received the Ad26.COV2.S COVID-19 vaccine or a placebo. CDR3s include the opening cysteine and the closing phenylalanine or tryptophan. The D gene is left open where the match is weak. Only part of the rows carry a size: once, few, many, or a class if the clone is expanded.

J gene: TRBJ1-1; clone size: -; V gene: TRBV5-1; CDR3 length: 12; D gene: TRBD1; CDR3 DNA: TGCGCCAGCCGGACAGGGGGCACTGAAGCTTTCTTT; CDR3 protein: CASRTGGTEAFF
J gene: TRBJ1-3; clone size: -; V gene: TRBV9; CDR3 length: 17; D gene: TRBD1; CDR3 DNA: TGTGCCAGCAGCGGGGACAGGGGCCCCCGGCCTGGAAACACCATATATTTT; CDR3 protein: CASSGDRGPRPGNTIYF
J gene: TRBJ2-2; clone size: -; V gene: TRBV9; CDR3 length: 15; D gene: -; CDR3 DNA: TGTGCCAGCAGCCCAAGATTGAAGAACACCGGGGAGCTGTTTTTT; CDR3 protein: CASSPRLKNTGELFF
J gene: TRBJ2-3; clone size: -; V gene: TRBV6-2/TRBV6-3; CDR3 length: 14; D gene: TRBD1; CDR3 DNA: TGTGCCAGCAGTTATGGGACAGGGGGCGATACGCAGTATTTT; CDR3 protein: CASSYGTGGDTQYF
J gene: TRBJ1-5; clone size: -; V gene: TRBV5-1; CDR3 length: 14; D gene: -; CDR3 DNA: TGCGCCAGCAGCTTGACAGGAGGGAATCAGCCCCAGCATTTT; CDR3 protein: CASSLTGGNQPQHF
J gene: TRBJ2-7; clone size: -; V gene: TRBV21-1; CDR3 length: 18; D gene: -; CDR3 DNA: TGTGCTAGCAGCTTACCCGAGACAGGGCCGGATTGTCGCTACGAGCAGTACTTC; CDR3 protein: CASSLPETGPDCRYEQYF
J gene: TRBJ2-4; clone size: -; V gene: TRBV3-1/TRBV3-2; CDR3 length: 17; D gene: -; CDR3 DNA: TGTGCCAGCAGCCCCCGCCTTGAAGGGCGGGCTAAAAACATTCAGTACTTC; CDR3 protein: CASSPRLEGRAKNIQYF
J gene: TRBJ1-2; clone size: -; V gene: TRBV4-3; CDR3 length: 13; D gene: -; CDR3 DNA: TGCGCCAGCAGCCCCGAAGGGAGGATGGGCTACACCTTC; CDR3 protein: CASSPEGRMGYTF
J gene: TRBJ2-7; clone size: -; V gene: TRBV9; CDR3 length: 14; D gene: -; CDR3 DNA: TGTGCCAGCAGCGTCCGGGACGGCTCCTACGAGCAGTACTTC; CDR3 protein: CASSVRDGSYEQYF
J gene: TRBJ2-4; clone size: -; V gene: TRBV18; CDR3 length: 19; D gene: TRBD2; CDR3 DNA: TGTGCCAGCTCCCCCAGACTAGCGGGAGTCTCCCTGGCCAAAAACATTCAGTACTTC; CDR3 protein: CASSPRLAGVSLAKNIQYF
J gene: TRBJ1-2; clone size: -; V gene: TRBV27; CDR3 length: 14; D gene: -; CDR3 DNA: TGTGCCAGCAGTTTAAACACCTACGGGGGTGGCTACACCTTC; CDR3 protein: CASSLNTYGGGYTF
J gene: TRBJ2-3; clone size: -; V gene: TRBV19; CDR3 length: 15; D gene: TRBD2; CDR3 DNA: TGTGCCAGTAGGCCGGGACTAGGGGAATCAGATACGCAGTATTTT; CDR3 protein: CASRPGLGESDTQYF
J gene: TRBJ2-5; clone size: -; V gene: TRBV7-2; CDR3 length: 13; D gene: -; CDR3 DNA: TGTGCCAGCAACGGTGGGGGAAAAGAGACCCAGTACTTC; CDR3 protein: CASNGGGKETQYF
J gene: TRBJ1-4; clone size: -; V gene: TRBV19; CDR3 length: 19; D gene: -; CDR3 DNA: TGTGCCAGTAGATTCGGCATTGTAGACAGTTCCAGGGGAGATGAAAAACTGTTTTTT; CDR3 protein: CASRFGIVDSSRGDEKLFF
J gene: TRBJ1-4; clone size: once; V gene: TRBV5-4; CDR3 length: 15; D gene: TRBD1; CDR3 DNA: TGTGCCAGCAGCTTGGGAGGGGGCACTAATGAAAAACTGTTTTTT; CDR3 protein: CASSLGGGTNEKLFF
J gene: TRBJ1-4; clone size: -; V gene: TRBV19; CDR3 length: 17; D gene: TRBD1; CDR3 DNA: TGTGCCAGTAGTGACTTTGTCCGGACAGGCAAAGGTGAAAAACTGTTTTTT; CDR3 protein: CASSDFVRTGKGEKLFF
J gene: TRBJ1-3; clone size: -; V gene: TRBV9; CDR3 length: 14; D gene: -; CDR3 DNA: TGTGCCAGCAGCGGACTTGGACAGCCAAACACCATATATTTT; CDR3 protein: CASSGLGQPNTIYF
J gene: TRBJ2-2; clone size: -; V gene: TRBV4-1; CDR3 length: 15; D gene: -; CDR3 DNA: TGCGCCAGCAGTCCAATAGGCCTGGGGACCGGGGAGCTGTTTTTT; CDR3 protein: CASSPIGLGTGELFF
J gene: TRBJ2-7; clone size: many; V gene: TRBV5-6; CDR3 length: 17; D gene: -; CDR3 DNA: TGTGCCAGCAGCTTGGGAGGGGGCGGGGCGGGGCCCTACGAGCAGTACTTC; CDR3 protein: CASSLGGGGAGPYEQYF
J gene: TRBJ2-1; clone size: -; V gene: TRBV7-3; CDR3 length: 14; D gene: -; CDR3 DNA: TGTGCCAGCAGCGCAGGGGAGGGCTACAATGAGCAGTTCTTC; CDR3 protein: CASSAGEGYNEQFF
J gene: TRBJ1-5; clone size: -; V gene: TRBV27; CDR3 length: 15; D gene: -; CDR3 DNA: TGTGCCAGCAGTCCTCTCACCGGGGGTGGTCAGCCCCAGCATTTT; CDR3 protein: CASSPLTGGGQPQHF
J gene: TRBJ2-1; clone size: -; V gene: TRBV27; CDR3 length: 15; D gene: -; CDR3 DNA: TGTGCCAGCAGCCTCCCGGGGACTTCTTACAATGAGCAGTTCTTC; CDR3 protein: CASSLPGTSYNEQFF
J gene: TRBJ2-5; clone size: -; V gene: TRBV19; CDR3 length: 15; D gene: TRBD2; CDR3 DNA: TGTGCCTGCTCCCCGGGCGGGAGGCCTCAAGAGACCCAGTACTTC; CDR3 protein: CACSPGGRPQETQYF
J gene: TRBJ1-4; clone size: once; V gene: TRBV18; CDR3 length: 14; D gene: -; CDR3 DNA: TGTGCCAGCTCACCGGGACCGACTAATGAAAAACTGTTTTTT; CDR3 protein: CASSPGPTNEKLFF
J gene: TRBJ1-5; clone size: -; V gene: TRBV19; CDR3 length: 16; D gene: -; CDR3 DNA: TGTGCCAGTAGTATAGAGCTCGGGGGCTGGAATCAGCCCCAGCATTTT; CDR3 protein: CASSIELGGWNQPQHF
J gene: TRBJ1-5; clone size: few; V gene: TRBV11-2; CDR3 length: 15; D gene: TRBD1; CDR3 DNA: TGTGCCAGCAGCTGGGGACAGGGAAGAGGCCAGCCCCAGCATTTT; CDR3 protein: CASSWGQGRGQPQHF
J gene: TRBJ1-2; clone size: -; V gene: TRBV19; CDR3 length: 14; D gene: TRBD1; CDR3 DNA: TGTGCCAGTAGGGCCCAGGGGGCCATTGATGGCTACACCTTC; CDR3 protein: CASRAQGAIDGYTF
J gene: TRBJ1-3; clone size: -; V gene: TRBV25-1; CDR3 length: 14; D gene: -; CDR3 DNA: TGTGCCAGCAGCTTTTGGGCAGTTGGAAACACCATATATTTT; CDR3 protein: CASSFWAVGNTIYF
J gene: TRBJ1-2; clone size: -; V gene: TRBV3-1/TRBV3-2; CDR3 length: 14; D gene: TRBD1; CDR3 DNA: TGTGCCAGCAGCCAGCTACAGGGGGCAGGTGGCTACACCTTC; CDR3 protein: CASSQLQGAGGYTF
J gene: TRBJ2-2; clone size: -; V gene: TRBV6-5; CDR3 length: 15; D gene: -; CDR3 DNA: TGTGCCAGCAGTTACGACAACACGAACACCGGGGAGCTGTTTTTT; CDR3 protein: CASSYDNTNTGELFF
J gene: TRBJ2-1; clone size: few; V gene: TRBV29-1; CDR3 length: 16; D gene: -; CDR3 DNA: TGCAGCGTTGATGGCCTAGCTGAGGGCTCCTACAATGAGCAGTTCTTC; CDR3 protein: CSVDGLAEGSYNEQFF
J gene: TRBJ2-5; clone size: once; V gene: TRBV7-9; CDR3 length: 15; D gene: -; CDR3 DNA: TGTGCCAGCAGCCCTCCCGAAGAATCGCAAGAGACCCAGTACTTC; CDR3 protein: CASSPPEESQETQYF
J gene: TRBJ2-1; clone size: -; V gene: TRBV29-1; CDR3 length: 14; D gene: TRBD2; CDR3 DNA: TGCAGCGTTGGCTTAGCGGGAGATTACAATGAGCAGTTCTTC; CDR3 protein: CSVGLAGDYNEQFF
J gene: TRBJ1-2; clone size: -; V gene: TRBV4-1; CDR3 length: 13; D gene: -; CDR3 DNA: TGCGCCAGCAGCCAAGATCAAGGGTACGGCTACACCTTC; CDR3 protein: CASSQDQGYGYTF
J gene: TRBJ2-7; clone size: -; V gene: TRBV12-3/TRBV12-4; CDR3 length: 12; D gene: -; CDR3 DNA: TGTGCCAGCAGTTATCCGGGGGTCGAGCAGTACTTC; CDR3 protein: CASSYPGVEQYF
J gene: TRBJ2-1; clone size: once; V gene: TRBV20-1; CDR3 length: 16; D gene: TRBD1; CDR3 DNA: TGCAGTGCCAGTAGGGGGCTTTCCTCCCTCTACAATGAGCAGTTCTTC; CDR3 protein: CSASRGLSSLYNEQFF
J gene: TRBJ2-1; clone size: -; V gene: TRBV12-3/TRBV12-4; CDR3 length: 13; D gene: -; CDR3 DNA: TGTGCCAGCAGTTCAGACTCCGACAATGAGCAGTTCTTC; CDR3 protein: CASSSDSDNEQFF
J gene: TRBJ2-1; clone size: -; V gene: TRBV5-1; CDR3 length: 15; D gene: TRBD2; CDR3 DNA: TGCGCCAGCAGCTTGACTAGCGGGAGATACAATGAGCAGTTCTTC; CDR3 protein: CASSLTSGRYNEQFF
J gene: TRBJ2-5; clone size: -; V gene: TRBV29-1; CDR3 length: 15; D gene: TRBD2; CDR3 DNA: TGCAGCGTTGGACTAGCGGGGGGGCCCCGGCGGACCCAGTACTTC; CDR3 protein: CSVGLAGGPRRTQYF
J gene: TRBJ2-5; clone size: -; V gene: TRBV7-7; CDR3 length: 15; D gene: -; CDR3 DNA: TGTGCCAGCACCCCGGGCCGCGGGGTGGAAGAGACCCAGTACTTC; CDR3 protein: CASTPGRGVEETQYF
J gene: TRBJ2-7; clone size: -; V gene: TRBV9; CDR3 length: 14; D gene: -; CDR3 DNA: TGTGCCAGCAGCGAACACTCGAGGGGGGACGAGCAGTACTTC; CDR3 protein: CASSEHSRGDEQYF
J gene: TRBJ1-1; clone size: -; V gene: TRBV6-2/TRBV6-3; CDR3 length: 15; D gene: TRBD1; CDR3 DNA: TGTGCCAGCAGTATACACAGGGGGAGGAACACTGAAGCTTTCTTT; CDR3 protein: CASSIHRGRNTEAFF
J gene: TRBJ2-1; clone size: -; V gene: TRBV7-6; CDR3 length: 12; D gene: -; CDR3 DNA: TGTGCCAGCGGAAGGGGCTACAATGAGCAGTTCTTC; CDR3 protein: CASGRGYNEQFF